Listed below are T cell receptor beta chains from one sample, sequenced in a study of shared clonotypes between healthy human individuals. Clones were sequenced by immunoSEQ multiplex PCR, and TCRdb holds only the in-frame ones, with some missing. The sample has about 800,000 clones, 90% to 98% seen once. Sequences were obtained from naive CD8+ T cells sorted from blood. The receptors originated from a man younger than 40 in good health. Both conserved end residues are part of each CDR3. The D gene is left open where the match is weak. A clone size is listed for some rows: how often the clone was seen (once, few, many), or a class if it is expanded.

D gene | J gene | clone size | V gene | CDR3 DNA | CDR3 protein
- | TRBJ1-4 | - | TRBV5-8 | TGTGCCAGCAGCTTAACACGACGGGTCGAAAAACTGTTTTTT | CASSLTRRVEKLFF
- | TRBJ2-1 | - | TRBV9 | TGTGCCAGCAGACGGGGAGATGAGCAGTTCTTC | CASRRGDEQFF
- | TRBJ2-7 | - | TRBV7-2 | TGTGCCAGCAGCCTCGGGATACGCTACGAGCAGTACTTC | CASSLGIRYEQYF
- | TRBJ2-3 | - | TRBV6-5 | TGTGCCAGCAGTCCCTATTGCGACACGCAGTATTTT | CASSPYCDTQYF
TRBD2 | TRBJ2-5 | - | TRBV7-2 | TGTGCCAGCAGCACCGGGACTAGCCCGGCGGAGACCCAGTACTTC | CASSTGTSPAETQYF
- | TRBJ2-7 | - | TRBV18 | TGTGCCAGCTCACCTCCCGACGGCTACGAGCAGTACTTC | CASSPPDGYEQYF
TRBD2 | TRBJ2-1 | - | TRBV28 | TGTGCCAGCAGCACACTAGCGGCACTAGCGGGAGAGGGAGAGCAGTTCTTC | CASSTLAALAGEGEQFF
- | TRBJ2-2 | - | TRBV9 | TGTGCCAGCAGCGTGTCCTCCGGGGAGCTGTTTTTT | CASSVSSGELFF
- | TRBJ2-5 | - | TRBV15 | TGTGCCACCAGCCCAGAGATTCGGGGGGCGTGGGAGACCCAGTACTTC | CATSPEIRGAWETQYF
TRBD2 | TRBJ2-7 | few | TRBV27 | TGTGCCAGCAGTTTAACTAGCGGGAGCTCCTACGAGCAGTACTTC | CASSLTSGSSYEQYF
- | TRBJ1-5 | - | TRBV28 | TGTGCCAGCCGTCCATGGGACATCAATCAGCCCCAGCATTTT | CASRPWDINQPQHF
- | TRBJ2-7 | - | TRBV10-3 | TGTGCCATCATGCTACCCGGCAACGAGCAGTACTTC | CAIMLPGNEQYF
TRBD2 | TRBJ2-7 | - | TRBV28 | TGTGCCAGCAGTTTAAGCCAGTTTTTGGCTAGCGGGAGTTCCCCCTACGAGCAGTACTTC | CASSLSQFLASGSSPYEQYF
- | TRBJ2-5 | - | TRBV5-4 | TGTGCCAGCAGCTTGGGGCGGGTTGGGTCGGTCGAGACCCAGTACTTC | CASSLGRVGSVETQYF
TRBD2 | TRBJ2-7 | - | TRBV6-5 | TGTGCCAGCAGACTACTAGCGGACCCATACGAGCAGTACTTC | CASRLLADPYEQYF
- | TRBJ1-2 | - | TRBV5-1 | TGCGCCAGCAGCTCGGACGACTATGGCTACACCTTC | CASSSDDYGYTF
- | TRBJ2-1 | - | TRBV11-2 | TGTGCCAGCAGCACGCCCGGGACCTACAATGAGCAGTTCTTC | CASSTPGTYNEQFF
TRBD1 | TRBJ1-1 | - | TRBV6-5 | TGTGCCAGCAGTTGGACAGGGAACACTGAAGCTTTCTTT | CASSWTGNTEAFF
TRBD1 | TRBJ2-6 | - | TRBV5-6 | TGTGCCAGCAGCTTGGGGACAGGGTCTGGGGCCAACGTCCTGACTTTC | CASSLGTGSGANVLTF
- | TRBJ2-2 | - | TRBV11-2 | TGTGCCAGCAGCTTAGGGGGGGCTACGGGACACCTCACCGGGGAGCTGTTTTTT | CASSLGGATGHLTGELFF